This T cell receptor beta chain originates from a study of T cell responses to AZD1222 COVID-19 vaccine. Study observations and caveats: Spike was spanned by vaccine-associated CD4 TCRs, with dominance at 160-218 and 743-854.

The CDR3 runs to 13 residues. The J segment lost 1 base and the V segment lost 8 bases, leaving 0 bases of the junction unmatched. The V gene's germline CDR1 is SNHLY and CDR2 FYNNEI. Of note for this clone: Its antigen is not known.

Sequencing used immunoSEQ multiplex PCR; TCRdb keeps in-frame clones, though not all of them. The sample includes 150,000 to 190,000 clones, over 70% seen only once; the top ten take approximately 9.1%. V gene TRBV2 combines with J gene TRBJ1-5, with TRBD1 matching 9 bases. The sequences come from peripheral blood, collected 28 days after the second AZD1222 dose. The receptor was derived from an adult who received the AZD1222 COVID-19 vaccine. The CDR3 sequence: CASGTGSNQPQHF. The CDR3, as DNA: TGTGCCAGCGGGACAGGGAGCAATCAGCCCCAGCATTTT.